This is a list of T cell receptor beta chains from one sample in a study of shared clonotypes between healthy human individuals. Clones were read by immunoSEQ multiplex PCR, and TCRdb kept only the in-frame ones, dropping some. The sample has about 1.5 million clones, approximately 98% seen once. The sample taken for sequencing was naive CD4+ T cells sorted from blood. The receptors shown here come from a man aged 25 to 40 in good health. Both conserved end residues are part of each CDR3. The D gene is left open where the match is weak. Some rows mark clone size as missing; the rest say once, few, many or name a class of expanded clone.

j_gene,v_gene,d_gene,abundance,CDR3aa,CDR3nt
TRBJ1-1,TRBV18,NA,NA,CASSPLAGENTEAFF,TGTGCCAGCTCACCACTAGCAGGGGAGAACACTGAAGCTTTCTTT
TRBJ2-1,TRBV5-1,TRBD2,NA,CASSLRRGEGVSNEQFF,TGCGCCAGCAGCTTGAGGCGTGGGGAGGGAGTGAGCAATGAGCAGTTCTTC
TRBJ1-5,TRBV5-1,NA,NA,CASSEFSRWVSVDNQPQHF,TGCGCCAGCAGCGAATTTTCTCGCTGGGTGAGTGTGGACAATCAGCCCCAGCATTTT
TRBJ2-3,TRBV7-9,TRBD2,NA,CASSPGTSGRPRDTQYF,TGTGCCAGCAGTCCCGGGACTAGCGGGAGGCCCCGGGATACGCAGTATTTT
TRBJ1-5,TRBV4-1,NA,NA,CASSQSVVQPQHF,TGCGCCAGCAGCCAATCCGTGGTGCAGCCCCAGCATTTT
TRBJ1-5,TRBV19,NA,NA,CASSMSTRSNQPQHF,TGTGCCAGTAGTATGAGCACCAGGTCAAATCAGCCCCAGCATTTT
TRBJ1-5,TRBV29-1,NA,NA,CSVAKGLDQPQHF,TGCAGCGTTGCTAAAGGTCTCGATCAGCCCCAGCATTTT
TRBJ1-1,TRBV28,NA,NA,CASSLRVRGPEAFF,TGTGCCAGCAGTTTAAGGGTCAGGGGCCCTGAAGCTTTCTTT
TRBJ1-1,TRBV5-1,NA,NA,CASSFGTMNTEAFF,TGCGCCAGCAGCTTCGGGACAATGAACACTGAAGCTTTCTTT
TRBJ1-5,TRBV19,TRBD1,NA,CASSIDGQGAWQPQHF,TGTGCCAGTAGTATAGATGGGCAGGGGGCTTGGCAGCCCCAGCATTTT
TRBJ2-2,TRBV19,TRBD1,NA,CASGRQGAMDAGELFF,TGTGCCAGTGGGCGACAGGGGGCGATGGACGCCGGGGAGCTGTTTTTT
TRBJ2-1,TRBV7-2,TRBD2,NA,CASRQGLAGGVEQFF,TGTGCCAGCCGGCAGGGACTAGCGGGAGGGGTTGAGCAGTTCTTC
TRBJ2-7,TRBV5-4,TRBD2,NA,CASSFLTSGRPEQYF,TGTGCCAGCAGCTTTCTGACTAGCGGGAGGCCCGAGCAGTACTTC
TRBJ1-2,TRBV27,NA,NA,CASSFRQSYGYTF,TGTGCCAGCAGTTTTCGACAGAGCTATGGCTACACCTTC
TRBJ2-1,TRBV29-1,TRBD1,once,CSATAARGHNEQFF,TGCAGCGCCACAGCGGCGAGGGGGCACAATGAGCAGTTCTTC
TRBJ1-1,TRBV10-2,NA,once,CASSAQGNTEAFF,TGCGCCAGCAGTGCACAGGGTAACACTGAAGCTTTCTTT
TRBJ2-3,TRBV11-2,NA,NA,CASSLGPTDTQYF,TGTGCCAGCAGCTTAGGACCCACAGATACGCAGTATTTT
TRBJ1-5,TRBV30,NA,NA,CAWSVLGGHSNQPQHF,TGTGCCTGGAGTGTGCTTGGTGGACATAGCAATCAGCCCCAGCATTTT
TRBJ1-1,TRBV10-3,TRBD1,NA,CAISETDRGGTEAFF,TGTGCCATCAGTGAGACAGACAGGGGAGGTACTGAAGCTTTCTTT
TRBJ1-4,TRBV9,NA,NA,CASSVGRVANEKLFF,TGTGCCAGCAGCGTAGGGAGGGTGGCTAATGAAAAACTGTTTTTT
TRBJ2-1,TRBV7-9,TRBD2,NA,CASSVGGLAGERNEQFF,TGTGCCAGCAGCGTGGGGGGACTAGCGGGAGAAAGGAATGAGCAGTTCTTC
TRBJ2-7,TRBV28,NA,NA,CASSFLQGRNYEQYF,TGTGCCAGCAGTTTCCTTCAGGGTCGAAACTACGAGCAGTACTTC
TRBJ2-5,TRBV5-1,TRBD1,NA,CASSLAGGEETQYF,TGCGCCAGCAGCTTGGCAGGGGGTGAAGAGACCCAGTACTTC
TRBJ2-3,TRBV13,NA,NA,CASSLGTSTDTQYF,TGTGCCAGCAGCTTGGGGACTAGCACAGATACGCAGTATTTT
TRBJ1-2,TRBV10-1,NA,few,CASRAGNGYTF,TGCGCCAGCAGAGCAGGGAATGGCTACACCTTC
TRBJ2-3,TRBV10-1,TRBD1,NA,CASSGKGTAQTTQYF,TGCGCCAGCAGTGGGAAGGGGACAGCACAGACTACGCAGTATTTT
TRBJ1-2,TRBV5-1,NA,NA,CASSQGSTGYTF,TGCGCCAGCAGCCAAGGGTCGACTGGCTACACCTTC
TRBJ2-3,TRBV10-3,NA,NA,CAISESPAGMADTQYF,TGTGCCATCAGTGAGTCGCCGGCAGGGATGGCAGATACGCAGTATTTT
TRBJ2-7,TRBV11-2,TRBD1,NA,CASRLDPWDRGSEQYF,TGTGCCAGCAGACTAGATCCATGGGACAGGGGTTCCGAGCAGTACTTC
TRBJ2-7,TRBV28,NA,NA,CASSLTYLTYEQYF,TGTGCCAGCAGTTTAACCTATCTCACGTACGAGCAGTACTTC
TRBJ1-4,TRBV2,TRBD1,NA,CASRQGNEKLFF,TGTGCCAGCAGACAGGGGAATGAAAAACTGTTTTTT
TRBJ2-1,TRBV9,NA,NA,CASSVGPGSSYNEQFF,TGTGCCAGCAGCGTAGGACCCGGTAGCTCCTACAATGAGCAGTTCTTC
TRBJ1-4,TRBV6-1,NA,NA,CASSPRGQAGEKLFF,TGTGCCAGCAGTCCCCGGGGGCAGGCGGGGGAAAAACTGTTTTTT
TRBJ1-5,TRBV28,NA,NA,CASSSWGGRGNQPQHF,TGTGCCAGCAGTTCCTGGGGGGGAAGGGGCAATCAGCCCCAGCATTTT
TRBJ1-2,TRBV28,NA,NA,CATQLAPYGYTF,TGTGCCACCCAACTCGCCCCCTATGGCTACACCTTC
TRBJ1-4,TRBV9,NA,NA,CASSVGPVVGGEKLFF,TGTGCCAGCAGCGTCGGGCCCGTAGTGGGCGGTGAAAAACTGTTTTTT
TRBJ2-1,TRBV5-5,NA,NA,CASSPTGILNEQFF,TGTGCCAGCAGCCCTACAGGGATCCTAAATGAGCAGTTCTTC
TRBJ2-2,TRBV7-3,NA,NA,CASSQSWGIKRVGELFF,TGTGCCAGCAGCCAAAGTTGGGGGATAAAACGCGTCGGGGAGCTGTTTTTT
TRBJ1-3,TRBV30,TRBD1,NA,CAWSNTGVDTIYF,TGTGCCTGGAGTAACACAGGGGTAGACACCATATATTTT
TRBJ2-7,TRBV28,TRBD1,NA,CASSAGTGVREQYF,TGTGCCAGCAGTGCCGGGACAGGGGTTCGCGAGCAGTACTTC